This TCR beta chain is from a study of neoadjuvant anti-PD-1 for oral cavity cancer. Study summary: Patients mostly received three to four biweekly nivolumab doses at 3 mg/kg before surgery. Around day 43, patients without progression received a fourth nivolumab dose before surgery.

Time point in this sample: after neoadjuvant nivolumab, at surgical resection. Notes on the study in general: TCR analyses covered only a few patients per response group. Treg/Th17 ratio rose with pretreatment blood and fell with post-treatment tumor TCRbeta clonality.

This clone was counted a few times. Its antigen is as yet unknown. Clones were read by immunoSEQ multiplex PCR, and TCRdb kept only the in-frame ones, dropping some. The table records more than 11,000 clones, roughly two thirds of them present only once. The CDR3 loop spans 16 amino acids. The J segment lost 0 bases and the V segment lost 5 bases, leaving 6 bases of the junction unmatched. Germline V gene data show CDR1 as SGHVS and CDR2 as FQNEAQ. The sample in question was PBMCs, obtained after nivolumab (anti-PD-1) treatment. The chain employs TRBV7-8 and TRBJ1-5, with 8 nucleotides matching TRBD1. This TCR came from a person aged 35-79 years with oral cavity squamous cell carcinoma. The chain's CDR3 is CASSEGDRISNQPQHF. CDR3 in DNA: TGTGCCAGCAGCGAAGGGGACAGGATTAGCAATCAGCCCCAGCATTTT.